One and the same sample provided the 29 T cell receptor beta chains below, sequenced in a study of a mutant IDH1 vaccine in newly diagnosed glioma. Time point indicated: week 5, during vaccination. Topical imiquimod accompanied each vaccine dose, which consisted of 300 ug of mutant IDH1 20-mer peptide. The table came from immunoSEQ multiplex PCR; TCRdb's copy has only in-frame clones and leaves some out. The sample shows some 33,000 clones, roughly 50% of them seen only once. No antigen has been assigned to these receptors. The sample consisted of PBMCs, taken from a glioma patient whose treatment included an IDH1 peptide vaccine. Every receptor here comes from a young woman with glioma.

The V and J genes are TRBV11-2 and TRBJ2-7; weak D call: TRBD2 (6 bases). V lost 1 base and J 5 bases, leaving 21 bases between the germline ends. The CDR3 runs to 17 residues. Germline CDR1 SGHAT, CDR2 FQNNGV. Here the CDR3 reads CASSLGPKRALNHEQYF. The CDR3 coding sequence is TGTGCCAGCAGCTTAGGACCCAAGCGGGCCCTTAACCACGAGCAGTACTTC.

The CDR3 region is CASSRTSGGLSTDTQYF. The CDR3 bases are TGTGCCAGCAGTCGGACTAGCGGGGGCCTAAGCACAGATACGCAGTATTTT. The chain carries TRBV28 and TRBJ2-3; 13 bases align to TRBD2. Trimming cost V 5 bases and J 0 bases; bases outside gene matches: 5. CDR1 and CDR2 from the germline V gene are MDHEN and SYDVKM. The CDR3 covers 17 residues.

This clone has only a few counts. The V gene is TRBV19, the J gene TRBJ2-2; the D is unclear. V lost 3 bases and J 3 bases, leaving 8 bases between the germline ends. Germline loops: CDR1 LNHDA, CDR2 SQIVND (reference sequence). This CDR3 has 14 residues. The CDR3 sequence: CASSIRPHTGELFF. The CDR3 region has the DNA TGTGCCAGTAGTATCAGACCCCACACCGGGGAGCTGTTTTTT.

V usage is TRBV7-6 and J usage is TRBJ2-7; D possibly uses TRBD1 or TRBD2 (6 bases each). Germline V gene sequence: CDR1 SGHVS, CDR2 FNYEAQ. CDR3 size: 15 residues. V was clipped by 4 bases and J by 4 bases, with 17 bases between them. The CDR3 here is CASSSGGSPGYEQYF. The DNA for the CDR3 is TGTGCCAGCAGCTCCGGGGGCTCCCCCGGGTACGAGCAGTACTTC.

This clone was found once. This rearrangement joins TRBV4-3 to TRBJ2-7, with TRBD1 identical over 10 bases. V trimming: 3 bases; J trimming: 3 bases; junction bases outside the gene matches: 5. The CDR3 has 15 residues. Germline V gene lookup returns CDR1 LGHNA and CDR2 YSLEER. In DNA form, the CDR3 reads TGCGCCAGCAGCCAGGGACAGGGGCTACTCTACGAGCAGTACTTC. The encoded protein is CASSQGQGLLYEQYF.

A note on this clone: Other DNA sequences from this sample encode an identical CDR3 as well. V is TRBV29-1 and J is TRBJ1-2; D perhaps matches TRBD1 (6 bases). Trimming left V 6 bases short and J 3 bases short, with 8 bases between. Per germline, CDR1 SQVTM and CDR2 ANQGSEA. This CDR3 comprises 11 residues. This CDR3 reads CSVPGDYGYTF. CDR3 coding DNA: TGCAGCGTCCCAGGGGACTATGGCTACACCTTC.

The chain links TRBV9 to TRBJ2-7, with 10 bases identical to TRBD1. This CDR3 region has 16 residues. With 4 bases clipped from V and 5 bases from J, the junction kept 12 bases outside the gene matches. The germline V gene has CDR1 SGDLS and CDR2 YYNGEE. CDR3 in DNA: TGTGCCAGCAGCTCCCCCGGGACAGGGGATTTCAACGAGCAGTACTTC. Translating gives CASSSPGTGDFNEQYF.

The chain joins TRBV11-3 to TRBJ2-3, with D unresolved. V dropped 1 base and J dropped 3 bases, with 8 bases sitting between them. The CDR3 is 14 amino acids. Germline assignment: CDR1 SGHNT and CDR2 YENEEA. CDR3 sequence: CASSLGQVTDTQYF. As DNA, the CDR3 is TGTGCCAGCAGCTTAGGACAAGTGACAGATACGCAGTATTTT.

The sample holds one count of this clone. The CDR3 DNA follows: TGTGCCAGTAGTTCGACTCAGACAGGCGCGGATGGCTACACCTTC. Encoded protein: CASSSTQTGADGYTF. The gene calls are TRBV19 and TRBJ1-2, with D perhaps matching TRBD1 (6 bases). This CDR3 spans 15 amino acids. V lost 5 bases and J 6 bases, leaving 19 bases between the germline ends. Germline V gene sequence: CDR1 LNHDA, CDR2 SQIVND (reference sequence).

The table lists this clone with a few counts. This sequence joins TRBV20-1 and TRBJ2-5; D gene uncertain. Deletions cut 6 bases from V and 4 bases from J, with 9 bases between. The CDR3 runs 11 residues. Germline CDR1 is DFQATT and CDR2 is SNEGSKA (reference sequence). The CDR3 protein is CSAGPRETQYF. The CDR3 nucleotides are TGCAGTGCCGGCCCAAGAGAGACCCAGTACTTC.

On this clone itself: A junction boundary mismatches the germline segment, possibly from a read error. The CDR3 sequence: CANSIETGVMKNEQFF. DNA of the CDR3: TGTGCCAATAGTATTGAGACGGGAGTTATGAAAAATGAGCAGTTCTTC. The gene calls are TRBV19 and TRBJ2-1; a possible D gene is TRBD2 (6 bases). Germline loops: CDR1 LNHDA, CDR2 SQIVND (reference sequence). The CDR3 runs 16 residues.

This clone was seen just once. The V gene is TRBV7-2, the J gene TRBJ1-4, with TRBD1 matching over 7 bases. The CDR3 loop spans 15 amino acids. V was pared by 5 bases and J by 4 bases, with 7 bases of the junction left unmatched. Germline lookup yields CDR1 SGHTA and CDR2 FQGNSA. The CDR3 DNA follows: TGTGCCAGCAGCCCTCGGACAGGCAATAATGAAAAACTGTTTTTT. Protein: CASSPRTGNNEKLFF.

This chain joins TRBV6-1 and TRBJ2-2, with D unclear. Germline V gene sequence: CDR1 MNHNS, CDR2 SASEGT. The CDR3 is 12 residues long. Trimming stripped 5 bases from V and 7 bases from J, with 8 bases between. DNA of the CDR3: TGTGCCAGCAGTAAGATAGGCGGGGAGCTGTTTTTT. Translation: CASSKIGGELFF.

V usage is TRBV28 and J usage is TRBJ1-1; unclear D gene. The V gene's germline CDR1 is MDHEN and CDR2 SYDVKM. Between the trimmed V and J ends, which lost 11 bases and 0 bases, there was a span of 16 bases. This CDR3 has 14 residues. The chain's CDR3 is CASLEGGLNTEAFF. The CDR3 region has the DNA TGTGCCTCCTTGGAGGGAGGGCTGAACACTGAAGCTTTCTTT.

V usage is TRBV2 and J usage is TRBJ2-1; D may correspond to TRBD1 or TRBD2 (5 bases each). The length of the CDR3 is 14 residues. Germline assignment: CDR1 SNHLY and CDR2 FYNNEI. V dropped 4 bases and J dropped 8 bases, with 15 bases sitting between them. This CDR3 reads CASSVIRVGDEQFF. CDR3 nucleotide sequence: TGTGCCAGCAGTGTCATCAGGGTGGGGGATGAGCAGTTCTTC.

The chain combines TRBV4-3 with TRBJ2-7; TRBD2 matches at 7 bases. With 1 base clipped from V and 2 bases from J, the junction kept 5 bases outside the gene matches. The CDR3 sequence is 15 residues long. Germline V gene data show CDR1 as LGHNA and CDR2 as YSLEER. The CDR3 region has the DNA TGCGCCAGCAGCCAAGGTGCGGGGGTGGCCTACGAGCAGTACTTC. This codes for CASSQGAGVAYEQYF.

The genes are TRBV23-1 and TRBJ2-7; no firm D call. TRBV23-1 qualifies as an ORF whose function is uncertain. This CDR3 has 18 residues. V lost 1 base and J lost 2, with 21 bases in between. CDR3 in DNA: TGCGCCAGCAGTCAATGTCCCCCGTGCTTTACAGCAGCCTACGAGCAGTACTTC. The encoded protein is CASSQCPPCFTAAYEQYF.

This clone occurred a few times. The chain employs TRBV5-6 and TRBJ2-7, with TRBD1 matching over 10 bases. Losses at the gene ends were 4 bases for V and 0 bases for J; bases not matched to a gene: 7. Per the germline V gene, CDR1 is SGHDT and CDR2 is YYEEEE. The CDR3 length is 16 residues. The CDR3 reads CASSLVGDRGSYEQYF. CDR3 DNA sequence: TGTGCCAGCAGCCTCGTCGGGGACAGGGGCTCCTACGAGCAGTACTTC.

CDR3 loop: CASSPQPGVTEAFF. In nucleotides, the CDR3 is TGTGCCAGCTCACCACAACCTGGGGTCACTGAAGCTTTCTTT. The rearrangement joins TRBV18 to TRBJ1-1; D is uncertain. The V end was cut by 1 base, the J end by 4 bases, with 10 bases between. In germline, CDR1 is KGHSH, CDR2 LQKENI. The CDR3 covers 14 residues.

This clone was observed a handful of times. The chain has TRBV7-8 and TRBJ2-7, with D unresolved. Germline V gene sequence: CDR1 SGHVS, CDR2 FQNEAQ. V was clipped by 5 bases and J by 10 bases, with 21 bases between them. The CDR3 length is 14 residues. CDR3 DNA sequence: TGTGCCAGCAGCCCGACGCGGCAGGAGATGTCCCAGTACTTC. This codes for CASSPTRQEMSQYF.

The rearrangement links TRBV7-6 to TRBJ2-7, with a tentative D call TRBD2 (5 bases). The CDR3 consists of 13 residues. The V end lost 5 bases, the J end lost 0 bases, and 8 bases lay between the germline ends. Per the germline V gene, CDR1 is SGHVS and CDR2 is FNYEAQ. CDR3 amino acids: CASSLTSSYEQYF. As DNA, the CDR3 is TGTGCCAGCAGCCTAACTAGCTCCTACGAGCAGTACTTC.

This sequence joins TRBV19 and TRBJ2-3, with D possibly TRBD1 on 5 matching bases. The germline gives CDR1 LNHDA, CDR2 SQIVND (reference sequence). This CDR3 contains 15 residues. V was trimmed by 8 bases and J by 5 bases, leaving 20 bases between them. The CDR3 loop is CASSARSSRGDTQYF. Written as DNA, the CDR3 is TGTGCCAGTTCAGCTCGGTCCAGTAGGGGAGATACGCAGTATTTT.

This clone was counted a few times. The chain joins TRBV15 to TRBJ2-2; D remains unclear. The CDR3 consists of 15 residues. Germline V CDR1 and CDR2: LNHNV, YYDKDF (reference sequence). Trimming shortened V by 0 bases and J by 3 bases, and 8 bases separated the two germline ends. The CDR3 region is CATSRDGQYTGELFF. The CDR3 bases are TGTGCCACCAGCAGAGATGGGCAGTACACCGGGGAGCTGTTTTTT. Variable domain in full (rest from reference TRBV15 and TRBJ2-2): DAMVIQNPRYQVTQFGKPVTLSCSQTLNHNVMYWYQQKSSQAPKLLFHYYDKDFNNEADTPDNFQSRRPNTSFCFLDIRSPGLGDTAMYLCATSRDGQYTGELFFGEGSRLTVL.

The chain uses TRBV2 and TRBJ1-5; D gene ambiguous. This CDR3 spans 19 amino acids. Trimming took 2 bases from V and 5 from J, leaving 25 bases between them. Germline CDR1 is SNHLY and CDR2 is FYNNEI. The CDR3 loop is CASSERGGTLAFQYQPQHF. CDR3 nucleotides: TGTGCCAGCAGTGAACGGGGTGGAACACTCGCATTCCAATATCAGCCCCAGCATTTT.

This chain connects TRBV7-6 to TRBJ1-1; 7 bases agree with TRBD1. Unmatched junction bases numbered 14, after V lost 5 bases and J lost 5 bases. CDR1 is SGHVS and CDR2 is FNYEAQ in the germline V gene. The CDR3 runs to 16 residues. In nucleotides, the CDR3 is TGTGCCAGCAGCCCAGGGGGGGAGCCCGCTGTGACTGAAGCTTTCTTT. Translated: CASSPGGEPAVTEAFF.

This clone has just a few counts. The V and J genes are TRBV19 and TRBJ2-1, with D hard to call. V was pared by 3 bases and J by 2 bases, with 14 bases between. The CDR3 contains 16 residues. Per germline, CDR1 LNHDA and CDR2 SQIVND (reference sequence). The DNA for the CDR3 is TGTGCCAGTAGTATCGCACTCAAGCCTCCCTACAATGAGCAGTTCTTC. The encoded protein is CASSIALKPPYNEQFF.

The V call is TRBV7-2, the J call TRBJ1-2; D uncertain. Germline V gene sequence: CDR1 SGHTA, CDR2 FQGNSA. This CDR3 has 14 residues. Trimming removed 0 bases at V and 1 base at J, with 6 bases between. The CDR3 here is CASSLAPSNYGYTF. For the CDR3, the DNA is TGTGCCAGCAGCTTAGCACCCAGTAACTATGGCTACACCTTC. Complete variable domain (other parts from reference TRBV7-2 and TRBJ1-2): GAGVSQSPSNKVTEKGKDVELRCDPISGHTALYWYRQSLGQGLEFLIYFQGNSAPDKSGLPSDRFSAERTGGSVSTLTIQRTQQEDSAVYLCASSLAPSNYGYTFGSGTRLTVV.

The chain joins TRBV29-1 to TRBJ2-7; D unresolved. V lost 6 bases to trimming and J lost 3 bases, with 12 bases between them. CDR3 length: 12 amino acids. The germline V gene encodes CDR1 SQVTM and CDR2 ANQGSEA. DNA for the CDR3: TGCAGCGTCCGCACCTTGGGCTACGAGCAGTACTTC. This translates into CSVRTLGYEQYF.

This clone was found a few times. The chain links TRBV6-4 to TRBJ2-3; a weak D match, TRBD1 (5 bases). The CDR3 runs to 12 residues. The germline gives CDR1 MRHNA, CDR2 SNTAGT. V shed 5 bases and J shed 5 bases, with 8 bases lying between them. CDR3 amino acids: CASSQGEDTQYF. As DNA, the CDR3 is TGTGCCAGCAGTCAAGGGGAAGATACGCAGTATTTT.